A selection of T cell receptor beta chains follows, all from one sample in a study of T-cell reconstitution after alpha-beta-depleted transplantation in children. TCRdb analysed the PCR reads with MiXCR anew, one entry per CDR3 protein. The data show more than 100,000 distinct CDR3 sequences, under 30% seen once. This specimen consisted of PBMCs, mostly from graft donor cells, obtained 180 days after TCRalphabeta/CD19-depleted stem cell transplant. These receptors were collected from a male patient aged 2-15 years who had a stem cell transplant for chronic granulomatous disease, so the T cells may come from the graft donor. CDR3s include the opening cysteine and the closing phenylalanine or tryptophan. D genes are given only for firm matches. A row's size may be missing; if present it is once, few, many or a size class.

TGTGCCAGCAGCCCACCCCTAGGAGCGGGGGAAAACATTCAGTACTTC	CASSPPLGAGENIQYF	NA	TRBV7-2	TRBJ2-4	TRBD2
TGCGCCAGCAGAGTTGAGGGGGCGAACACTGAAGCTTTCTTT	CASRVEGANTEAFF	NA	TRBV5-1	TRBJ1-1	TRBD1
TGCAGTGCCTACATCCCCTACAATGAGCAGTTCTTC	CSAYIPYNEQFF	many	TRBV20-1	TRBJ2-1	NA
TGCAGTGCTAGTCCCACTAGTGTTCCAGATACGCAGTATTTT	CSASPTSVPDTQYF	many	TRBV20-1	TRBJ2-3	NA
TGTGCCATCAGTGAGGTGTGGGGCCGCGAGACCCAGTACTTC	CAISEVWGRETQYF	NA	TRBV10-3	TRBJ2-5	NA
TGCGCCAGCAGCTTCAGCGGGGGGGCGGGTGATACGCAGTATTTT	CASSFSGGAGDTQYF	few	TRBV5-1	TRBJ2-3	TRBD2
TGTGCCAGCAGCTTTTCTCAGGGGGGGTTCTATGGCTACACCTTC	CASSFSQGGFYGYTF	many	TRBV7-8	TRBJ1-2	TRBD1
TGTGCCAGCAGCTGGGACTTGGCTCCGGAGCAGTTCTTC	CASSWDLAPEQFF	NA	TRBV5-5	TRBJ2-1	NA
TGTGCCAGCAGTTTAGAATTGGGGGAGGGGGGTGTGGCTGAAGCTTTCTTT	CASSLELGEGGVAEAFF	NA	TRBV12-3/TRBV12-4	TRBJ1-1	NA
TGTGCCAGCAGTAAAGGGCGGTACTACGAGCAGTACTTC	CASSKGRYYEQYF	NA	TRBV27	TRBJ2-7	NA
TGTGCCACCAGTGATCCCCAGACGACGACCAACAATGAGCAGTTCTTC	CATSDPQTTTNNEQFF	NA	TRBV24-1	TRBJ2-1	NA
TGCGCCAGCAGCCAAGGATTGGCGGGAGCTTGGTACAATGAGCAGTTCTTC	CASSQGLAGAWYNEQFF	NA	TRBV4-1	TRBJ2-1	TRBD2
TGCGCCAGCAGCCAAGAAGGGGGGGTCTCCTACGAGCAGTACTTC	CASSQEGGVSYEQYF	NA	TRBV4-1	TRBJ2-7	NA
TGTGCCATCAAGCCTAGCGAAACCTACGAGCAGTACTTC	CAIKPSETYEQYF	few	TRBV10-3	TRBJ2-7	NA
TGTGCCAGCAGCTATACCGGGACTAGCGTCTACGAGCAGTACTTC	CASSYTGTSVYEQYF	few	TRBV5-5	TRBJ2-7	TRBD2